This passage covers 28 T cell receptor beta chains from one sample sequenced in a study of blood T cell repertoires in COVID-19. The table came from immunoSEQ multiplex PCR; TCRdb's copy has only in-frame clones and leaves some out. The data hold tens of thousands of clones, with around four fifths observed a single time. Sample: peripheral blood. The receptors here all came from a woman aged 55-69 years with acute or convalescent COVID-19.

V and J are TRBV9 and TRBJ2-3, with TRBD2 matching over 8 bases. The CDR3 is 14 amino acids. The ends lost 0 bases at V and 6 bases at J; junction bases unmatched: 3. CDR1 and CDR2 from the germline V gene are SGDLS and YYNGEE. The CDR3 nucleotides read TGTGCCAGCAGCGTAGGCGGGGGGTCGGATACGCAGTATTTT. Translation gives CASSVGGGSDTQYF.

In this sample, this clone turned up a few times. The genes are TRBV19 and TRBJ1-1; D might be TRBD1 (6 bases). V was cut by 5 bases and J by 0 bases, with 13 bases left in between. The CDR3 contains 15 residues. The germline CDR1 and CDR2 sequences are LNHDA and SQIVND (reference sequence). For the CDR3, the DNA is TGTGCCAGTAGTGCCCCAGGGGCTGTGAACACTGAAGCTTTCTTT. Translated, it gives CASSAPGAVNTEAFF.

This sequence joins TRBV12-3 or TRBV12-4 and TRBJ1-1; possible D gene TRBD1, 5 bases. This CDR3 has 13 residues. Trimming cost V 4 bases and J 8 bases, with 14 bases left between them. CDR3 in amino acids: CASSSPFGQEAFF. CDR3 DNA sequence: TGTGCCAGCAGTTCCCCCTTTGGACAAGAAGCTTTCTTT.

The gene calls are TRBV30 and TRBJ1-1; no clear D gene. The V gene's germline CDR1 is GTSNPN and CDR2 SVGIG (reference sequence). This CDR3 is 14 amino acids long. Trimming took 4 bases from V and 3 from J, leaving 15 bases between them. Here the CDR3 reads CAWTLSRWDTEAFF. The CDR3 DNA is TGTGCCTGGACCTTGTCGAGGTGGGACACTGAAGCTTTCTTT.

The chain joins TRBV18 to TRBJ2-2; TRBD1 aligns across 9 bases. Trimming at V came to 6 bases and at J to 1 base, leaving 6 bases not matched to a gene. This CDR3 comprises 16 residues. Germline V gives CDR1 KGHSH, CDR2 LQKENI. The CDR3 coding sequence is TGTGCCAGCTCGGAACAGGGGGCGCTGAACACCGGGGAGCTGTTTTTT. Protein product: CASSEQGALNTGELFF.

This rearrangement joins TRBV7-8 to TRBJ2-3; 9 positions agree with TRBD2. Germline assignment: CDR1 SGHVS and CDR2 FQNEAQ. The CDR3 is made up of 16 amino acids. Losses at the gene ends were 6 bases for V and 4 bases for J; bases not matched to a gene: 11. In DNA form, the CDR3 reads TGTGCCAGCAGTCGCCAGTTGGTAGCGGGAGCAGATACGCAGTATTTT. Amino acid sequence: CASSRQLVAGADTQYF. The whole variable domain, remainder taken from reference TRBV7-8 and TRBJ2-3, is GAGVSQSPRYKVAKRGQDVALRCDPISGHVSLFWYQQALGQGPEFLTYFQNEAQLDKSGLPSDRFFAERPEGSVSTLKIQRTQQEDSAVYLCASSRQLVAGADTQYFGPGTRLTVL.

J is TRBJ1-1 and V is TRBV19; no clear D. The germline V and J ends were trimmed by 5 bases and 7 bases, with 14 bases remaining between them. The germline V gene has CDR1 LNHDA and CDR2 SQIVND (reference sequence). This CDR3 has 13 residues. The CDR3 DNA follows: TGTGCCAGTAGTCTTGCTCGAAGGAGTGAAGCTTTCTTT. Translation gives CASSLARRSEAFF.

V and J are TRBV5-8 and TRBJ2-2, with D possibly TRBD1 on 5 matching bases. V lost 0 bases and J 2 bases, leaving 8 bases between the germline ends. The germline V gene encodes CDR1 SGHTS and CDR2 YDEGEE. The CDR3 is 15 residues long. The CDR3 nucleotides are TGTGCCAGCAGCTTGGTCCAGGGAAACACCGGGGAGCTGTTTTTT. It is translated as CASSLVQGNTGELFF.

The chain recombines TRBV6-4 with TRBJ2-7; TRBD2 matches at 8 bases. CDR1 and CDR2 (germline): MRHNA, SNTAGT. The CDR3 is 15 amino acids. Trimming removed 10 bases from V and 0 bases from J; junction bases left unmatched: 11. The CDR3 coding sequence is TGTGCCACCCCCCGGGGGGGGTCGAGCTCCTACGAGCAGTACTTC. Translated: CATPRGGSSSYEQYF.

The chain links TRBV5-4 to TRBJ2-1, with TRBD2 identical over 7 bases. V shed 4 bases and J 6 bases; nucleotides not matched to a gene: 10. CDR1 SGHNT and CDR2 YYREEE come from the germline V gene (reference sequence). CDR3 length: 15 amino acids. CDR3: CASSPGLGNRNEQFF. For the CDR3, the DNA is TGTGCCAGCAGCCCCGGACTAGGCAATCGCAATGAGCAGTTCTTC.

The gene calls are TRBV2 and TRBJ2-4, with 12 bases lining up with TRBD2. Germline CDR1 and CDR2: SNHLY and FYNNEI. The J segment lost 0 bases and the V segment lost 6 bases, leaving 18 bases of the junction unmatched. The CDR3 has 21 residues. The CDR3 loop reads CASSGPSGRGRGSQAKNIQYF. The CDR3 region has the DNA TGTGCCAGCAGCGGGCCTAGCGGGAGGGGGAGGGGGTCGCAAGCCAAAAACATTCAGTACTTC.

Only one count was recorded for this clone. This rearrangement joins TRBV6-1 to TRBJ2-7; D ambiguous. Germline V gene lookup returns CDR1 MNHNS and CDR2 SASEGT. The CDR3 runs to 13 residues. V was trimmed by 0 bases and J by 2 bases, leaving 5 bases between them. The CDR3 here is CASSEARTYEQYF. The DNA of the CDR3 is TGTGCCAGCAGTGAAGCGCGAACCTACGAGCAGTACTTC.

The chain is built from TRBV11-3 and TRBJ2-3; D possibly corresponds to TRBD1 (5 bases). The V end was cut by 1 base, the J end by 2 bases, with 13 bases between. The CDR3 totals 16 residues. The germline gives CDR1 SGHNT, CDR2 YENEEA. DNA for the CDR3: TGTGCCAGCAGCTTAGTAGGGGTGAGGATCACAGATACGCAGTATTTT. It yields the protein CASSLVGVRITDTQYF.

This rearrangement joins TRBV24-1 to TRBJ1-2; D gene uncertain. There are 14 residues in the CDR3. Germline V gene lookup returns CDR1 KGHDR and CDR2 SFDVKD. Trimming left V 3 bases short and J 7 bases short, with 14 bases between. DNA for the CDR3: TGTGCCACCAGTGATCCCCCGGGTGAGCCTGGCTACACCTTC. It encodes CATSDPPGEPGYTF.

The rearrangement uses TRBV10-3 and TRBJ1-1; 7 bases agree with TRBD1. In germline, CDR1 is ENHRY, CDR2 SYGVKD. Trimming took 4 bases from V and 7 from J; bases not matched to a gene: 3. The CDR3 loop spans 12 amino acids. This CDR3 reads CAISGAGGEAFF. CDR3 coding DNA: TGTGCCATCAGTGGCGCAGGGGGTGAAGCTTTCTTT.

This rearrangement joins TRBV11-2 to TRBJ2-1; D perhaps matches TRBD2 (5 bases). Germline loops: CDR1 SGHAT, CDR2 FQNNGV. The CDR3 contains 11 residues. Trimming left V 6 bases short and J 9 bases short, with 9 bases between. The DNA for the CDR3 is TGTGCCAGCAGAGCTAGCTTTGAGCAGTTCTTC. The encoded protein is CASRASFEQFF. The full variable domain, in which reference TRBV11-2 and TRBJ2-1 provide the parts outside the CDR3, is EAGVAQSPRYKIIEKRQSVAFWCNPISGHATLYWYQQILGQGPKLLIQFQNNGVVDDSQLPKDRFSAERLKGVDSTLKIQPAKLEDSAVYLCASRASFEQFFGPGTRLTVL.

The chain has TRBV3-1 (or the pseudogene TRBV3-2) and TRBJ2-1, with TRBD1 as a possible D gene (5 bases). The CDR3 has 12 amino acids. Germline V lookup: CDR1 LGHDT, CDR2 YNNKEL (reference sequence). V lost 5 bases and J lost 10, with 12 bases in between. The CDR3 reads CASSYRPAEQFF. CDR3 sequence (DNA): TGTGCCAGCAGCTACAGGCCGGCGGAGCAGTTCTTC.

This chain connects TRBV5-4 to TRBJ2-7, with 10 bases aligning to TRBD1. The CDR3 runs 14 residues. The ends lost 7 bases at V and 1 base at J; junction bases unmatched: 5. CDR1 and CDR2 (germline): SGHNT, YYREEE (reference sequence). The CDR3 region is CASGPGQGSYEQYF. Here the CDR3 DNA reads TGTGCCAGCGGACCGGGACAGGGGTCCTACGAGCAGTACTTC.

The chain uses TRBV6-6 and TRBJ1-1; 12 bases align to TRBD1. The ends lost 6 bases at V and 8 bases at J; junction bases unmatched: 10. The CDR3 covers 15 residues. The germline CDR1 and CDR2 sequences are MNHNY and SVGAGI (reference sequence). CDR3 loop: CASSPGGTGGREAFF. CDR3 bases: TGTGCCAGCAGCCCCGGGGGGACAGGGGGCCGGGAAGCTTTCTTT.

This chain connects TRBV6-1 to TRBJ2-5; 7 nucleotides agree with TRBD2. V was clipped by 3 bases and J by 2 bases; unmatched bases: 6. Germline values: CDR1 MNHNS, CDR2 SASEGT. The CDR3 sequence is 15 residues long. In DNA form, the CDR3 reads TGTGCCAGCAGTGAGAGGCGGGGGTTTCAAGAGACCCAGTACTTC. This codes for CASSERRGFQETQYF.

Only a few counts were recorded for this clone. This chain connects TRBV7-2 to TRBJ1-1; D is possibly TRBD1 (6 bases). Trimming stripped 7 bases from V and 6 bases from J, with 18 bases between. This CDR3 spans 14 amino acids. The germline V gene encodes CDR1 SGHTA and CDR2 FQGNSA. CDR3 in DNA: TGTGCCAGCACCTTGGGACATCAGACCGCTGAAGCTTTCTTT. Protein product: CASTLGHQTAEAFF.

The chain has TRBV9 and TRBJ1-6; maybe TRBD1 (5 bases). Germline V gene sequence: CDR1 SGDLS, CDR2 YYNGEE. The V gene lost 10 bases and the J gene lost 14 bases, with 22 bases spanning the gap. CDR3 length equals 13 residues. The CDR3 nucleotides are TGTGCCTCAAGCGGGGGAACCAAGGTGACCCTCCACTTT. As protein: CASSGGTKVTLHF.

This sequence joins TRBV24-1 and TRBJ2-5; a possible D gene is TRBD2 (5 bases). V shed 3 bases and J shed 2 bases, with 9 bases lying between them. Germline CDR1 and CDR2: KGHDR and SFDVKD. The CDR3 runs to 14 residues. In nucleotides, the CDR3 is TGTGCCACCAGTGATCGGCCGGGACAAGAGACCCAGTACTTC. This translates into CATSDRPGQETQYF.

The sample holds a few counts of this clone. The chain joins TRBV30 to TRBJ1-5; TRBD1 is a possible D gene (6 bases). Germline CDR1 is GTSNPN and CDR2 is SVGIG (reference sequence). The CDR3 consists of 13 residues. The V and J ends lost 2 bases and 6 bases respectively, with 11 bases between them. This chain's CDR3 is CAWSSTGFQPQHF. In DNA form, the CDR3 reads TGTGCCTGGAGTTCAACAGGGTTTCAGCCCCAGCATTTT.

In this sample, this clone turned up a few times. This chain links TRBV3-1 (or the pseudogene TRBV3-2) with TRBJ2-4, with a weak D call TRBD2 (6 bases). The CDR3 length is 15 residues. Germline V gene data show CDR1 as LGHDT and CDR2 as YNNKEL (reference sequence). Trimming stripped 4 bases from V and 3 bases from J, with 13 bases between. The CDR3 DNA follows: TGTGCCAGCAGCCGGTTAGCGGACCTCAAAAACATTCAGTACTTC. As protein: CASSRLADLKNIQYF.

The V call is TRBV2, the J call TRBJ1-4; TRBD1 matches 9 bases. The V gene end was trimmed by 6 bases and the J gene end by 8 bases; junction bases not matched to a gene: 4. The CDR3 covers 13 residues. The germline V gene has CDR1 SNHLY and CDR2 FYNNEI. The CDR3 here is CASSGDRDEKLFF. The CDR3 region has the DNA TGTGCCAGCAGCGGGGACAGGGACGAAAAACTGTTTTTT.

The V call is TRBV6-6, the J call TRBJ1-5, with D maybe TRBD1 (5 bases). The germline V and J ends were trimmed by 6 bases and 9 bases, with 18 bases remaining between them. Germline values: CDR1 MNHNY, CDR2 SVGAGI (reference sequence). The CDR3 extends over 14 amino acids. This CDR3 is CASRSGDGDMPQHF. The CDR3 DNA reads as TGTGCCAGCAGGTCGGGGGATGGTGATATGCCCCAGCATTTT.

This rearrangement joins TRBV6-5 to TRBJ1-1; perhaps TRBD1 as D (6 bases). Germline loops: CDR1 MNHEY, CDR2 SVGAGI. V gave up 6 bases and J gave up 4 bases, with 18 bases separating them. The CDR3 has 15 residues. The CDR3 bases are TGTGCCAGCAGACCCAACCCCAGGGGACCCACTGAAGCTTTCTTT. Protein: CASRPNPRGPTEAFF.